This TCR beta chain originates from a study of blood T cell repertoires in COVID-19. Whole-study context: Nucleic acid was either cDNA or gDNA, and it came from T cells, B-cell-depleted T cells, or PBMCs.

Original data processing: Nucleated cell number was recorded as an estimate derived from reference gene primer amplification. TCRdb's copy holds only in-frame clones and misses some; the assay was immunoSEQ multiplex PCR. Clonal size and the V and J genes are those of that table, whereas D and trimming came from the DNA. The repertoire holds roughly 58,000 clones, about 81% seen once, with 30% to 40% in the top ten. Seattle researchers signed up patients amid active infection and tracked them longitudinally. The CDR3 contains 11 residues. J lost 6 bases, V lost 8 bases, and 7 bases had no gene match. The V gene's germline CDR1 is SQVTM and CDR2 ANQGSEA.

The sequence derives from a man in his 60s with COVID-19, enrolled during active disease. The chain uses TRBV29-1 and TRBJ2-7, with 7 bases aligning to TRBD2. The sample was peripheral blood. DNA of the CDR3: TGCAGCACCTGGGGAGGGCGCGAGCAGTACTTC. Translated, it gives CSTWGGREQYF.